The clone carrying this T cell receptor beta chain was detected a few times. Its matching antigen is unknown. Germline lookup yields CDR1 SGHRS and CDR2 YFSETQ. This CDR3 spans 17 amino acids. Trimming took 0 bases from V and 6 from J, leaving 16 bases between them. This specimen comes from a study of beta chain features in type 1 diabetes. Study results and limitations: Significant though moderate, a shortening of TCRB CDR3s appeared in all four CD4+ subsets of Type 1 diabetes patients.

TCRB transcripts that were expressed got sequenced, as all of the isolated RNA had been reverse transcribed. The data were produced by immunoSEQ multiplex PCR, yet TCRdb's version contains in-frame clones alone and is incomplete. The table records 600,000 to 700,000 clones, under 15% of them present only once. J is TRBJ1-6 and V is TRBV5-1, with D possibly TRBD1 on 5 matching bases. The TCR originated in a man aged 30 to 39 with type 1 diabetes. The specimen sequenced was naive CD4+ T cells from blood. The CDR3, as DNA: TGCGCCAGCAGCTTGGACGCGACGGGACTCTCTAATTCACCCCTCCACTTT. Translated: CASSLDATGLSNSPLHF.